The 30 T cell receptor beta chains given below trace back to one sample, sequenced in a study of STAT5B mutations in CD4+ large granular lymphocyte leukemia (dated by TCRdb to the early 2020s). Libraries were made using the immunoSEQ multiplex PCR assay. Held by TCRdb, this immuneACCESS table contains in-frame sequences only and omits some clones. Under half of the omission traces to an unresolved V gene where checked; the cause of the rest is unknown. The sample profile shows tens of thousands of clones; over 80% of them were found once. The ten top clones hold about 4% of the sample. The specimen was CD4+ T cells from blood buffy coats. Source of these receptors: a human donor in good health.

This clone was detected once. CDR3 sequence reads: CASSLGPGNQPQHF. CDR3 DNA sequence: TGTGCCAGCAGCTTAGGTCCGGGCAATCAGCCCCAGCATTTT. The chain has TRBV7-6 and TRBJ1-5; D not certain. Trimming shortened V by 1 base and J by 2 bases, and 6 bases separated the two germline ends. Germline V gives CDR1 SGHVS, CDR2 FNYEAQ. This CDR3 spans 14 amino acids.

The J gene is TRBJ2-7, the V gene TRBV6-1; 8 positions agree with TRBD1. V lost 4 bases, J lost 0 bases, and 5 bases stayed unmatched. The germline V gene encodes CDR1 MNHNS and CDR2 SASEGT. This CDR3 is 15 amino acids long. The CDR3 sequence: CASSVLQGGSYEQYF. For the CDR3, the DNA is TGTGCCAGCAGTGTCCTACAGGGGGGCTCCTACGAGCAGTACTTC.

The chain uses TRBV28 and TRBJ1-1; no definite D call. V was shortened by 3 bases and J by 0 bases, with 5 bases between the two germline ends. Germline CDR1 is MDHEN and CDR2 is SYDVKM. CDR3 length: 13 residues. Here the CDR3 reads CASSLGVNTEAFF. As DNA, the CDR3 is TGTGCCAGCAGTTTGGGCGTGAACACTGAAGCTTTCTTT.

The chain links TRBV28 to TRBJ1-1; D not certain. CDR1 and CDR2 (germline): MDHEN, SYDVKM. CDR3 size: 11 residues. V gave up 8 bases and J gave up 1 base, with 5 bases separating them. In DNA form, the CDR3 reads TGTGCCAGCTGGGAGAACACTGAAGCTTTCTTT. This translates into CASWENTEAFF.

The CDR3 here is CASSLYRTQKNTEAFF. Written as DNA, the CDR3 is TGTGCCAGCAGCTTATACCGGACCCAAAAAAACACTGAAGCTTTCTTT. V is TRBV7-8 and J is TRBJ1-1, with D hard to call. Germline CDR1 SGHVS, CDR2 FQNEAQ. This CDR3 is built from 16 residues. Trimming cost V 2 bases and J 2 bases, with 15 bases left between them.

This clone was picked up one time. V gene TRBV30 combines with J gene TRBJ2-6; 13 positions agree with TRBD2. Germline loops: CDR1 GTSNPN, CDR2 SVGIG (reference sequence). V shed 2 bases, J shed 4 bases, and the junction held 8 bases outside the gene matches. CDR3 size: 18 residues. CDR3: CAWSKTSGRALGANVLTF. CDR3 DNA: TGTGCCTGGAGTAAAACTAGCGGGAGGGCACTGGGGGCCAACGTCCTGACTTTC.

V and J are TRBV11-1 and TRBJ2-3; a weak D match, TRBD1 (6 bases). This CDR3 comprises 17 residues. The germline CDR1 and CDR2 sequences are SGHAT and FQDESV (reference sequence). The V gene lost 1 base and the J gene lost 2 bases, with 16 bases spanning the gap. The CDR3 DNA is TGTGCCAGCAGCTTAGATGACAGGACCGTCTTCACAGATACGCAGTATTTT. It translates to CASSLDDRTVFTDTQYF.

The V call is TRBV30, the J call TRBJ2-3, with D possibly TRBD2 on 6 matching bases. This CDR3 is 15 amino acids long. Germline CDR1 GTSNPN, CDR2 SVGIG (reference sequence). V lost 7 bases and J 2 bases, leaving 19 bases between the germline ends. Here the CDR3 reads CASAGSGGYTDTQYF. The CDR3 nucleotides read TGTGCCTCCGCCGGGAGCGGAGGTTACACAGATACGCAGTATTTT. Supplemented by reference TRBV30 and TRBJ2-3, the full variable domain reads SQTIHQWPATLVQPVGSPLSLECTVEGTSNPNLYWYRQAAGRGLQLLFYSVGIGQISSEVPQNLSASRPQDRQFILSSKKLLLSDSGFYLCASAGSGGYTDTQYFGPGTRLTVL.

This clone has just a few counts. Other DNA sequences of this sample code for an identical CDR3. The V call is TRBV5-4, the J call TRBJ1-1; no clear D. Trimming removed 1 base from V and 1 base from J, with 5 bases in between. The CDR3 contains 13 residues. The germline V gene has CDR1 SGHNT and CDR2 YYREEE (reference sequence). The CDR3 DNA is TGTGCCAGCAGCTTGCGGCCGAACACTGAAGCTTTCTTT. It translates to CASSLRPNTEAFF. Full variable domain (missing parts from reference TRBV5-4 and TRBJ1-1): ETGVTQSPTHLIKTRGQQVTLRCSSQSGHNTVSWYQQALGQGPQFIFQYYREEENGRGNFPPRFSGLQFPNYSSELNVNALELDDSALYLCASSLRPNTEAFFGQGTRLTVV.

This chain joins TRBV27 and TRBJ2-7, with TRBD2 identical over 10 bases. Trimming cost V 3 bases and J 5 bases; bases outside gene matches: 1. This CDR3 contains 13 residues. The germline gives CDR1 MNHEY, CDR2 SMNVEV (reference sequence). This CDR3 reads CASSFLAGDEQYF. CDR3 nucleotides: TGTGCCAGCAGTTTTCTAGCGGGAGACGAGCAGTACTTC.

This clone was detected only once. The CDR3, as DNA: TGTGCCAGCGCTTCATCCCCGGGACTATCGAACACCGGGGAGCTGTTTTTT. Amino acid sequence: CASASSPGLSNTGELFF. The rearrangement links TRBV28 to TRBJ2-2; 7 bases are shared with TRBD2. The CDR3 runs to 17 residues. V trimming: 8 bases; J trimming: 0 bases; junction bases outside the gene matches: 12. CDR1 and CDR2 (germline): MDHEN, SYDVKM.

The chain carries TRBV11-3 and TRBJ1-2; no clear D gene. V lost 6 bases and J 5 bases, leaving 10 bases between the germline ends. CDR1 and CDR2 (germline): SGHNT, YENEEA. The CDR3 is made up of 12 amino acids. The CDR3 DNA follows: TGTGCCAGCAGTCGAGAGGAATATGGCTACACCTTC. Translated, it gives CASSREEYGYTF.

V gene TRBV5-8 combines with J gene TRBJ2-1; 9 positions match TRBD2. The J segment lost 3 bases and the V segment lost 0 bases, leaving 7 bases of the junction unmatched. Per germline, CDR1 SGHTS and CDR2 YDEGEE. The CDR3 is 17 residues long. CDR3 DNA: TGTGCCAGCAGCTTGGCCAGGGCTAGCGGGAACTACAATGAGCAGTTCTTC. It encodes CASSLARASGNYNEQFF.

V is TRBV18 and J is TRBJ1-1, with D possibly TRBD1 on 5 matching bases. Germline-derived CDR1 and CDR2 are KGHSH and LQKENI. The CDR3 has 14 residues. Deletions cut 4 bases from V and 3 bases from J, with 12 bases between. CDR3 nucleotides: TGTGCCAGCTCACAAAGTACGGGGGACACTGAAGCTTTCTTT. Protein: CASSQSTGDTEAFF.

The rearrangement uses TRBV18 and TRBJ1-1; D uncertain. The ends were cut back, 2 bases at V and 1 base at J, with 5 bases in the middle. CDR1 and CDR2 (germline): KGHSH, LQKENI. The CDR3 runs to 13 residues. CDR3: CASSPVGNTEAFF. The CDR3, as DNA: TGTGCCAGCTCACCAGTGGGGAACACTGAAGCTTTCTTT.

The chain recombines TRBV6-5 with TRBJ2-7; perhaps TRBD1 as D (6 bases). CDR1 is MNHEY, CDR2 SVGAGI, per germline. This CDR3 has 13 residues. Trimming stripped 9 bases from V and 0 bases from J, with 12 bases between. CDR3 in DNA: TGTGCCAGTCGACAGGTTGCCTCCTACGAGCAGTACTTC. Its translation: CASRQVASYEQYF.

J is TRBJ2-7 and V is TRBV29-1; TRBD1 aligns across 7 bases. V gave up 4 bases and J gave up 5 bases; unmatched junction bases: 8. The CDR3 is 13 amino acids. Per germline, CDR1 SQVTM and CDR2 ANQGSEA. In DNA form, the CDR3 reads TGCAGCGTTGGGACAGGTCTCAGGAACGAGCAGTACTTC. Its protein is CSVGTGLRNEQYF.

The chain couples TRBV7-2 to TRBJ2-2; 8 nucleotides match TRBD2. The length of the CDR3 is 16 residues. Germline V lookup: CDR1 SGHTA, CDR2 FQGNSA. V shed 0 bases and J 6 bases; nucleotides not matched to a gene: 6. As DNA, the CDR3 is TGTGCCAGCAGCTTAGCCGGGACTAGGTTCGCCGGGGAGCTGTTTTTT. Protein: CASSLAGTRFAGELFF.

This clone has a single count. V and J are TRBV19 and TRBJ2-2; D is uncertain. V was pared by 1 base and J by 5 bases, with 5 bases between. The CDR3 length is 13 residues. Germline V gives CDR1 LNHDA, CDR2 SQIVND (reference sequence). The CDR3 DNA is TGTGCCAGTAGTATAGGCATTACCGGGGAGCTGTTTTTT. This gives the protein CASSIGITGELFF.

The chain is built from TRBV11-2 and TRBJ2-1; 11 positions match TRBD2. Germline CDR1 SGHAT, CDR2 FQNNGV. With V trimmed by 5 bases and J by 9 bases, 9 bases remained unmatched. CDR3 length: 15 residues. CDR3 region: CASSPTSGMGGEQFF. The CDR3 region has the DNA TGTGCCAGCAGCCCGACTAGCGGGATGGGAGGTGAGCAGTTCTTC.

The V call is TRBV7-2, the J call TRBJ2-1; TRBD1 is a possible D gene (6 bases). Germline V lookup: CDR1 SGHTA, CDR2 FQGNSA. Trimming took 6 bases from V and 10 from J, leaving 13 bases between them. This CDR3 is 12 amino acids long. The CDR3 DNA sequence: TGTGCCAGCAGATGGGGGCGATCGGAGCAGTTCTTC. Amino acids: CASRWGRSEQFF.

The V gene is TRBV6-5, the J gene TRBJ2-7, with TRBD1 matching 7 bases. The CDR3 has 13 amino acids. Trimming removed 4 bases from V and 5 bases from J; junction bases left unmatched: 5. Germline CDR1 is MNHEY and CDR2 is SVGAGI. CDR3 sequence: CASSFGTVNEQYF. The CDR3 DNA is TGTGCCAGCAGTTTTGGGACAGTTAACGAGCAGTACTTC.

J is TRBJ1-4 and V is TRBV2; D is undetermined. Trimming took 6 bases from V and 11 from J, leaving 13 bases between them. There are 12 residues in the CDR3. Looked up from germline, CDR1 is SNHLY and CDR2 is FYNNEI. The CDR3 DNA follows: TGTGCCAGCAGGGGCGAATCGGGCAAACTGTTTTTT. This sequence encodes CASRGESGKLFF.

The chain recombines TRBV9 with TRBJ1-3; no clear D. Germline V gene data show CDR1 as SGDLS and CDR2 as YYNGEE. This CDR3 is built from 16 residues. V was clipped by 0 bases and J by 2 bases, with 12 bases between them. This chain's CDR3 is CASSVEYSNPGNTIYF. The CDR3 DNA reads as TGTGCCAGCAGCGTAGAATACAGCAACCCTGGAAACACCATATATTTT.

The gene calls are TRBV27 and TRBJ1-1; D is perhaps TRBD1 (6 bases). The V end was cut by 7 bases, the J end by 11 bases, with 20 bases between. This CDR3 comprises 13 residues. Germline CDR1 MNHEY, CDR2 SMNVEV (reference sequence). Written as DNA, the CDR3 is TGTGCCAGCATAAACCGGGACACTAGGTGGGCTTTCTTT. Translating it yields CASINRDTRWAFF.

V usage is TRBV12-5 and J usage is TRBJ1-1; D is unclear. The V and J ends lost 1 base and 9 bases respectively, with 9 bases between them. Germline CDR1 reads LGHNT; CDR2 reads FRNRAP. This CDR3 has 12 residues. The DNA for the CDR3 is TGTGCTAGTGGTTTGGGGGCTCGACAAGCTTTCTTT. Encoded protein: CASGLGARQAFF.

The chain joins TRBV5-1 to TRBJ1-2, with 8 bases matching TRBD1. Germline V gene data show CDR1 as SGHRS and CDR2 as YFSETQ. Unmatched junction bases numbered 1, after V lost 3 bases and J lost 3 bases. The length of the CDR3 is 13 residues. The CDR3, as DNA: TGCGCCAGCAGCTCGGACAGGGACTATGGCTACACCTTC. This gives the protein CASSSDRDYGYTF.

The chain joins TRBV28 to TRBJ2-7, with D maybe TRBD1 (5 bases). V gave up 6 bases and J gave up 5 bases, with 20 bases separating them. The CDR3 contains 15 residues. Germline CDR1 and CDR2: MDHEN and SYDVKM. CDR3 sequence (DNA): TGTGCCAGCAGCTCCCCCGGTCAGGGTTTTGACGAGCAGTACTTC. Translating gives CASSSPGQGFDEQYF.

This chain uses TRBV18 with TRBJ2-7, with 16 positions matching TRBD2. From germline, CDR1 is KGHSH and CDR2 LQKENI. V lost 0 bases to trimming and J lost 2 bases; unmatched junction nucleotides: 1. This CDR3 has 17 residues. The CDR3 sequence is CASSPPGLAGGPYEQYF. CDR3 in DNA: TGTGCCAGCTCACCACCGGGACTAGCGGGAGGGCCCTACGAGCAGTACTTC.

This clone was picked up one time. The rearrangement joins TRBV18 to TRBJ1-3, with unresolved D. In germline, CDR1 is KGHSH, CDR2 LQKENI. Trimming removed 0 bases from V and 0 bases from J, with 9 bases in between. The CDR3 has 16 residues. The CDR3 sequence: CASSPPGLDSGNTIYF. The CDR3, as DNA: TGTGCCAGCTCACCACCAGGACTTGACTCTGGAAACACCATATATTTT.